This TCR beta chain is from a study of control samples from healthy donors and cancer patients (dated by TCRdb to the early 2020s). Receptor amplification or capture employed the immunoSEQ multiplex PCR assay. Imported from immuneACCESS, the table was reduced by TCRdb to in-frame sequences with V and J called. These copies leave out some clones; in studies compared against another copy, an unresolved V gene accounts for under half, and the cause of the remainder is not known. Recorded for this sample are about 140,000 clones; around nine tenths of them occurred a single time. Of the sample, about 9% is held by the ten largest clones. In the germline V gene, CDR1 corresponds to SGHRS and CDR2 to YFSETQ. From cysteine to phenylalanine, the CDR3 is 15 amino acids long. Only CDR3 DNA remains: 45 bases, in frame from the first base. Trimming removed 3 bases from V and 4 bases from J; the gene matches leave 9 bases unexplained.

As concerns this clone: It lacks a known antigen. Base qualities are not provided; no much larger clone lies one nucleotide away.

This sequence originates from a woman aged 25 to 39 in good health. Here the chain combines TRBV5-1 and TRBJ2-7, with 8 middle bases fitting TRBD1. The sequenced material came from blood. The DNA sequence is given as TGCGCCAGCAGCTCCCAACAGGGGGTGAGGTACGAGCAGTACTTC. Its amino acids are CASSSQQGVRYEQYF.